This passage covers 30 T cell receptor beta chains from one sample sequenced in a study of blood T cell repertoires in COVID-19. Assay used: immunoSEQ multiplex PCR; TCRdb lists only in-frame clones, some missing. Here the sample spans approximately 250,000 clones, around nine tenths being singletons. Sequenced input: peripheral blood. The receptors shown here come from a man between 35 and 55 years old with active or convalescent COVID-19.

The chain is built from TRBV28 and TRBJ1-4; D possibly corresponds to TRBD1 (5 bases). CDR1 is MDHEN and CDR2 is SYDVKM in the germline V gene. The V end lost 6 bases, the J end lost 4 bases, and 12 bases lay between the germline ends. This CDR3 contains 14 residues. CDR3 region: CASSPTGGNEKLFF. CDR3 DNA: TGTGCCAGCAGCCCCACAGGTGGTAATGAAAAACTGTTTTTT.

This clone was seen just once. In DNA form, the CDR3 reads TGTGCCTGGAGTGTACGGGTCGGGGCAGGGGGTTTAGGAGATACGCAGTATTTT. Its translation is CAWSVRVGAGGLGDTQYF. The V call is TRBV30, the J call TRBJ2-3; 7 bases are a match to TRBD1. The V segment lost 0 bases and the J segment 5 bases; nucleotides outside the gene matches: 17. CDR1 and CDR2 (germline): GTSNPN, SVGIG (reference sequence). The CDR3 loop spans 18 amino acids.

With regard to this clone: The junction departs from the called germline gene at one end, perhaps through a read error. The chain joins TRBV28 to TRBJ2-7; TRBD2 aligns across 8 bases. Germline assignment: CDR1 MDHEN and CDR2 SYDVKM. The CDR3 loop spans 14 amino acids. CDR3 loop: CASSYTEPGLGIRF. DNA of the CDR3: TGTGCCAGCAGCTACACTGAGCCGGGACTAGGAATTAGATTC.

The V gene is TRBV27, the J gene TRBJ2-3; 11 bases align to TRBD1. V shed 2 bases and J 7 bases; nucleotides not matched to a gene: 17. CDR1 is MNHEY, CDR2 SMNVEV, per germline (reference sequence). The CDR3 length is 19 residues. The CDR3 here is CASSLTPRTGGALRNTQYF. The CDR3 region has the DNA TGTGCCAGCAGTTTAACCCCCAGGACAGGGGGCGCCTTAAGGAATACGCAGTATTTT.

This chain uses TRBV27 with TRBJ2-1, with 7 bases matching TRBD2. CDR3 length: 15 amino acids. The V gene's germline CDR1 is MNHEY and CDR2 SMNVEV (reference sequence). The junction had 12 bases not matched to a gene; V was cut back by 5 bases and J by 8 bases. CDR3 residues: CASSLRDYGIYEQFF. The CDR3 DNA reads as TGTGCCAGCAGTCTCCGGGACTACGGGATTTATGAGCAGTTCTTC.

The chain employs TRBV11-3 and TRBJ2-3; 8 bases line up with TRBD1. After removal of 5 bases from V and 0 bases from J, the junction contained 10 bases not matched to a gene. The CDR3 is 17 amino acids. Germline assignment: CDR1 SGHNT and CDR2 YENEEA. In DNA form, the CDR3 reads TGTGCCAGCAGCCTTAACAGGGGGTTGTCGAGCACAGATACGCAGTATTTT. This translates into CASSLNRGLSSTDTQYF.

The V call is TRBV5-4, the J call TRBJ2-2; possibly TRBD1 for D (6 bases). Trimming stripped 4 bases from V and 7 bases from J, with 11 bases between. Germline CDR1 and CDR2: SGHNT and YYREEE (reference sequence). This CDR3 is built from 13 residues. Written as DNA, the CDR3 is TGTGCCAGCAGCATTAACAGGGACGGGGAGCTGTTTTTT. Amino acid sequence: CASSINRDGELFF.

The chain recombines TRBV10-3 with TRBJ1-1, with 8 positions matching TRBD1. CDR3 size: 15 residues. Germline V gives CDR1 ENHRY, CDR2 SYGVKD. Germline trimming cut 4 bases from V and 6 bases from J; bases unmatched to any gene: 10. Written as DNA, the CDR3 is TGTGCCATCAGTGCTCAGGGGGCAGGTGAGGCTGAAGCTTTCTTT. Residues: CAISAQGAGEAEAFF.

V is TRBV18 and J is TRBJ1-5; the D gene is possibly TRBD1 (5 bases). CDR1 and CDR2 from the germline V gene are KGHSH and LQKENI. The length of the CDR3 is 16 residues. V was pared by 5 bases and J by 5 bases, with 19 bases between. CDR3: CASSVFSAGLYQPQHF. As DNA, the CDR3 is TGTGCCAGCTCAGTGTTTTCCGCGGGACTTTATCAGCCCCAGCATTTT.

The chain joins TRBV7-3 to TRBJ1-2, with D hard to call. CDR3 length equals 12 residues. The V end lost 8 bases, the J end lost 5 bases, and 12 bases lay between the germline ends. Germline values: CDR1 SGHTA, CDR2 FQGTGA. CDR3 protein: CASGMGGYGYTF. CDR3 nucleotides: TGTGCCAGCGGCATGGGAGGGTATGGCTACACCTTC. The full variable domain, its missing parts supplied by reference TRBV7-3 and TRBJ1-2, is GAGVSQTPSNKVTEKGKYVELRCDPISGHTALYWYRQSLGQGPEFLIYFQGTGAADDSGLPNDRFFAVRPEGSVSTLKIQRTERGDSAVYLCASGMGGYGYTFGSGTRLTVV.

The chain combines TRBV29-1 with TRBJ2-7, with 9 bases aligning to TRBD1. In germline, CDR1 is SQVTM, CDR2 ANQGSEA. The CDR3 consists of 18 residues. The ends lost 1 base at V and 0 bases at J; junction bases unmatched: 13. This CDR3 is CSVEGGRTGEATSYEQYF. CDR3 sequence (DNA): TGCAGCGTTGAAGGGGGCCGGACAGGGGAGGCAACCTCCTACGAGCAGTACTTC.

The chain couples TRBV2 to TRBJ1-1, with TRBD1 matching 7 bases. V lost 4 bases and J lost 1; bases outside the gene matches: 3. From germline, CDR1 is SNHLY and CDR2 FYNNEI. CDR3 length equals 14 residues. CDR3 bases: TGTGCCAGCAGTGGTCAGGGGGGGAACACTGAAGCTTTCTTT. Amino acids: CASSGQGGNTEAFF.

The chain employs TRBV27 and TRBJ1-2; a possible D gene is TRBD1 (5 bases). This CDR3 comprises 16 residues. Germline CDR1 is MNHEY and CDR2 is SMNVEV (reference sequence). The ends were cut back, 3 bases at V and 3 bases at J, with 17 bases in the middle. CDR3 sequence (DNA): TGTGCCAGCAGTTTTAGGGACGGGGGAGGCTACTATGGCTACACCTTC. Protein product: CASSFRDGGGYYGYTF.

The rearrangement joins TRBV24-1 to TRBJ1-5, with TRBD1 matching 9 bases. The germline V gene encodes CDR1 KGHDR and CDR2 SFDVKD. There are 17 residues in the CDR3. The V and J ends lost 3 bases and 0 bases, in that order; junction bases with no gene match: 5. CDR3 nucleotide sequence: TGTGCCACCAGTGATCGACAGGGGGGGGATAGCAATCAGCCCCAGCATTTT. It encodes CATSDRQGGDSNQPQHF.

A word on this clone: The sample contains more than one DNA sequence encoding this CDR3. CDR3 residues: CASSLGGARAEAFF. The CDR3 DNA follows: TGCGCCAGCAGCCTAGGAGGGGCAAGGGCTGAAGCTTTCTTT. This chain links TRBV5-1 with TRBJ1-1, with D possibly being TRBD1 (5 bases). The CDR3 loop spans 14 amino acids. Between the trimmed V and J ends, which lost 4 bases and 6 bases, there was a span of 16 bases. Germline V gives CDR1 SGHRS, CDR2 YFSETQ.

The chain recombines TRBV27 with TRBJ2-2; TRBD1 agrees at 9 bases. Germline CDR1 and CDR2: MNHEY and SMNVEV (reference sequence). The CDR3 has 16 residues. V was clipped by 0 bases and J by 5 bases; unmatched bases: 4. CDR3 nucleotides: TGTGCCAGCAGTTTATCCCCGGGACAGGGAACCGGGGAGCTGTTTTTT. Protein: CASSLSPGQGTGELFF.

This chain links TRBV5-6 with TRBJ2-5, with 8 bases aligning to TRBD1. Germline-derived CDR1 and CDR2 are SGHDT and YYEEEE. V was pared by 4 bases and J by 1 base, with 9 bases of the junction left unmatched. This CDR3 is 16 amino acids long. CDR3 DNA sequence: TGTGCCAGCAGCCTACGGACAGGGACCTCCCAAGAGACCCAGTACTTC. It codes for CASSLRTGTSQETQYF.

The chain uses TRBV5-1 and TRBJ2-2, with 7 bases matching TRBD1. This CDR3 contains 14 residues. Germline CDR1 SGHRS, CDR2 YFSETQ. V shed 6 bases and J 3 bases; nucleotides not matched to a gene: 5. The CDR3 sequence is CASTTGLDTGELFF. The CDR3 DNA sequence: TGCGCCAGCACGACAGGGCTCGACACCGGGGAGCTGTTTTTT. The whole variable domain, remainder taken from reference TRBV5-1 and TRBJ2-2, is KAGVTQTPRYLIKTRGQQVTLSCSPISGHRSVSWYQQTPGQGLQFLFEYFSETQRNKGNFPGRFSGRQFSNSRSEMNVSTLELGDSALYLCASTTGLDTGELFFGEGSRLTVL.

This clone showed up just once. The chain recombines TRBV5-1 with TRBJ2-5; 9 bases line up with TRBD2. Per germline, CDR1 SGHRS and CDR2 YFSETQ. The CDR3 loop spans 17 amino acids. The J segment lost 5 bases and the V segment lost 0 bases, leaving 11 bases of the junction unmatched. The DNA for the CDR3 is TGCGCCAGCAGCTTGGCTGGGCGGGGGGGCCGAGGTGAGACCCAGTACTTC. Translated: CASSLAGRGGRGETQYF.

The sample holds a few counts of this clone. The chain joins TRBV6-1 to TRBJ2-2, with 9 bases lining up with TRBD2. The CDR3 sequence is 15 residues long. V lost 1 base to trimming and J lost 3 bases; unmatched junction nucleotides: 0. Germline values: CDR1 MNHNS, CDR2 SASEGT. CDR3 coding DNA: TGTGCCAGCAGTGAAGGGACTAGCGACACCGGGGAGCTGTTTTTT. It translates to CASSEGTSDTGELFF.

Only a few counts were recorded for this clone. The V and J genes are TRBV2 and TRBJ1-1, with TRBD1 matching over 7 bases. CDR3 length equals 17 residues. The J segment lost 3 bases and the V segment lost 1 base, leaving 11 bases of the junction unmatched. The germline V gene has CDR1 SNHLY and CDR2 FYNNEI. CDR3 loop: CASSEGAPSRGHTEAFF. CDR3 coding DNA: TGTGCCAGCAGTGAAGGGGCCCCATCAAGGGGGCACACTGAAGCTTTCTTT. The full variable domain, with the rest looked up from reference TRBV2 and TRBJ1-1, is EPEVTQTPSHQVTQMGQEVILRCVPISNHLYFYWYRQILGQKVEFLVSFYNNEISEKSEIFDDQFSVERPDGSNFTLKIRSTKLEDSAMYFCASSEGAPSRGHTEAFFGQGTRLTVV.

The sample holds one count of this clone. V and J are TRBV12-3 or TRBV12-4 and TRBJ2-7, with D tentatively TRBD2 (5 bases). The CDR3 totals 12 residues. V was clipped by 6 bases and J by 8 bases, with 14 bases between them. The CDR3: CASSRTLSQQYF. In DNA form, the CDR3 reads TGTGCCAGCAGCCGGACTTTGTCACAGCAGTACTTC.

The gene calls are TRBV5-4 and TRBJ2-7; D is perhaps TRBD2 (6 bases). Germline V lookup: CDR1 SGHNT, CDR2 YYREEE (reference sequence). This CDR3 spans 17 amino acids. V was trimmed by 1 base and J by 1 base, leaving 18 bases between them. The CDR3 protein is CASSLPAGTKPSYEQYF. The CDR3 bases are TGTGCCAGCAGCTTGCCCGCGGGGACCAAACCTTCCTACGAGCAGTACTTC. Using reference TRBV5-4 and TRBJ2-7 for the parts outside the CDR3, the full variable domain is ETGVTQSPTHLIKTRGQQVTLRCSSQSGHNTVSWYQQALGQGPQFIFQYYREEENGRGNFPPRFSGLQFPNYSSELNVNALELDDSALYLCASSLPAGTKPSYEQYFGPGTRLTVT.

V is TRBV9 and J is TRBJ2-7; tentatively, D is TRBD2 (5 bases). The CDR3 has 13 residues. CDR1 is SGDLS, CDR2 YYNGEE, per germline. Trimming took 2 bases from V and 2 from J, leaving 8 bases between them. For the CDR3, the DNA is TGTGCCAGCAGCGTTGGGAGCACCTACGAGCAGTACTTC. Its protein is CASSVGSTYEQYF. Full variable domain (remainder filled in from reference TRBV9 and TRBJ2-7): DSGVTQTPKHLITATGQRVTLRCSPRSGDLSVYWYQQSLDQGLQFLIQYYNGEERAKGNILERFSAQQFPDLHSELNLSSLELGDSALYFCASSVGSTYEQYFGPGTRLTVT.

The chain recombines TRBV18 with TRBJ2-3; D is unresolved. Trimming cost V 6 bases and J 2 bases, with 12 bases left between them. Germline V CDR1 and CDR2: KGHSH, LQKENI. The length of the CDR3 is 14 residues. The CDR3 loop reads CASSFQELTDTQYF. DNA of the CDR3: TGTGCCAGCTCTTTCCAGGAACTCACAGATACGCAGTATTTT.

The rearrangement uses TRBV5-1 and TRBJ2-2, with 13 positions matching TRBD2. CDR1 is SGHRS, CDR2 YFSETQ, per germline. V lost 0 bases, J lost 4 bases, and 3 bases stayed unmatched. CDR3 size: 17 residues. The chain's CDR3 is CASSLGLAGGLTGELFF. The CDR3 DNA reads as TGCGCCAGCAGCTTGGGACTAGCGGGGGGACTCACCGGGGAGCTGTTTTTT.

The chain recombines TRBV5-6 with TRBJ1-1, with 11 positions matching TRBD1. CDR3 length: 17 amino acids. The trim removed 4 bases at V and 0 bases at J, leaving 8 bases unmatched. Germline V lookup: CDR1 SGHDT, CDR2 YYEEEE. The CDR3 bases are TGTGCCAGCAGCACAAGACGGACAGGGGGCATGAACACTGAAGCTTTCTTT. This codes for CASSTRRTGGMNTEAFF. The entire variable domain, with the rest obtained from reference TRBV5-6 and TRBJ1-1, is as follows: DAGVTQSPTHLIKTRGQQVTLRCSPKSGHDTVSWYQQALGQGPQFIFQYYEEEERQRGNFPDRFSGHQFPNYSSELNVNALLLGDSALYLCASSTRRTGGMNTEAFFGQGTRLTVV.

This clone has just a few counts. The rearrangement joins TRBV6-6 to TRBJ1-5; TRBD1 is a possible D gene (5 bases). Germline V gene sequence: CDR1 MNHNY, CDR2 SVGAGI (reference sequence). The CDR3 is made up of 18 amino acids. V gave up 5 bases and J gave up 2 bases, with 22 bases separating them. The DNA of the CDR3 is TGTGCCAGCAGTCCCCCCGGATTCGATGGGGGGGGCAATCAGCCCCAGCATTTT. Its protein product is CASSPPGFDGGGNQPQHF.

V is TRBV2 and J is TRBJ2-5; a weak D match, TRBD1 (8 bases). The CDR3 sequence is 15 residues long. Trimming pared 1 base from V and 5 bases from J, leaving 14 bases between. CDR1 and CDR2 (germline): SNHLY, FYNNEI. The CDR3 is CASSEEVQGGETQYF. The DNA of the CDR3 is TGTGCCAGCAGTGAAGAAGTACAGGGGGGGGAGACCCAGTACTTC.

The V and J genes are TRBV19 and TRBJ2-2; D is unresolved. Looked up from germline, CDR1 is LNHDA and CDR2 is SQIVND (reference sequence). There are 15 residues in the CDR3. The ends were cut back, 3 bases at V and 0 bases at J, with 8 bases in the middle. The CDR3 nucleotides read TGTGCCAGTAGTATTTTAAATTCGAACACCGGGGAGCTGTTTTTT. Protein: CASSILNSNTGELFF.